This record concerns one TCR beta chain sequence. Its antigen remains unknown. These data are taken from a study of beta chain features in type 1 diabetes. The isolated RNA, all of it, was reverse transcribed, so expressed TCRB transcripts were what got sequenced. TCRdb's table, derived via immunoSEQ multiplex PCR, lists solely in-frame clones and lacks some. This table has a few hundred thousand clones, around 12% appearing once. Points from the study as a whole: In the patient group, naive, central memory and Treg TCRB repertoires seemed more alike than in the healthy donor group. No resolution was reached here on whether HLA type influences TCRB rearrangement. Moderately but significantly shorter TCRB CDR3s were found in Type 1 diabetes patients in all four CD4+ subsets.

CDR1 is SGHRS and CDR2 is YFSETQ in the germline V gene. The junction had 21 bases not matched to a gene; V was cut back by 6 bases and J by 12 bases. The CDR3 has 17 amino acids. The sequenced material came from naive CD4+ T cells from blood. The rearrangement links TRBV5-1 to TRBJ2-1; 10 nucleotides match TRBD2. The clonotype was recovered from a man between 18 and 35 years old in good health. CDR3 sequence (DNA): TGCGCCAGCACTATTGGTGTCGGGACTAGCGTGGGGGGTGTGCAGTTCTTC. Amino acid sequence: CASTIGVGTSVGGVQFF.